A single TCR beta chain is shown here with its context. Original analysis: Estimation of nucleated cell counts was performed using reference gene primer amplification. Profiling relied on immunoSEQ multiplex PCR, and the TCRdb table lists in-frame clones only, not all of them. The V and J calls and clone size are taken from that table; D and trimming were inferred from the DNA. The data contain 52,000 or so clones, approximately 91% of them singletons. The data are from a study of blood T cell repertoires in COVID-19. For the study at large: The United States, Italy and Spain were the sources of the acute and convalescent COVID-19 samples. PBMCs, B-cell-depleted T cells, or T cells provided the cDNA or gDNA that made up the material.

This CDR3 region has 15 residues. Germline CDR1 and CDR2: LNHDA and SQIVND (reference sequence). V lost 1 base, J lost 5 bases, and 11 bases lay in between. Sequencing was carried out using peripheral blood. The TCR originated in a woman in her 70s with active COVID-19. The chain links TRBV19 to TRBJ2-2; the D gene is possibly TRBD1 (6 bases). The CDR3 is CASSIGAGETGELFF. CDR3 coding DNA: TGTGCCAGTAGTATAGGGGCAGGGGAAACCGGGGAGCTGTTTTTT.